This TCR beta chain came from a study of blood T cell repertoires in COVID-19. About the research overall: Some COVID-19 samples were acute and others convalescent; all came from the United States, Italy and Spain.

The CDR3 is 12 residues long. The germline gives CDR1 MNHEY, CDR2 SMNVEV (reference sequence). Deletions cut 6 bases from V and 3 bases from J, with 7 bases between. Using immunoSEQ multiplex PCR, the repertoire was profiled, and TCRdb retains in-frame clones only, with some absent. The sample consists of about 120,000 clones, 83% of them appearing once. Sequenced input: peripheral blood. The receptor comes from a man aged 25 to 45 with acute or convalescent COVID-19. The rearrangement joins TRBV27 to TRBJ2-3; possibly TRBD1 for D (5 bases). The CDR3 DNA reads as TGTGCCAGCAGGCCAGGGACAGATACGCAGTATTTT. Its translation: CASRPGTDTQYF.